This T cell receptor beta chain derives from a study of blood T cell repertoires in COVID-19. Study-wide background: The samples span acute and convalescent COVID-19 from the United States, Italy and Spain.

Method: immunoSEQ multiplex PCR; TCRdb's copy keeps in-frame clones and lacks some. The data contain 150,000 or so clones, around 86% of them singletons. The length of the CDR3 is 14 residues. Germline V CDR1 and CDR2: SGHDT, YYEEEE. Trimming removed 4 bases from V and 11 bases from J, with 21 bases in between. This receptor was taken from a human donor in a cohort sampled during active COVID-19. Material: peripheral blood. The chain carries TRBV5-6 and TRBJ1-1; perhaps TRBD1 as D (6 bases). As DNA, the CDR3 is TGTGCCAGCAGCCCGGCGGCCAGGGGTGGCGCCGCTTTCTTT. Protein: CASSPAARGGAAFF.